This entry is about one T cell receptor (beta chain). Its target antigen remains unknown. No base qualities exist here, and no much larger clone lies one base off it. Per the germline V gene, MDHEN is the CDR1 and SYDVKM is the CDR2. The CDR3, from cysteine to phenylalanine, totals 15 residues. CDR3 DNA only is kept here, 45 bases in frame from base 1. Cut back by 5 bases and 2 bases, the V and J ends lie 16 bases apart. A MiSeq instrument was used for deep resolution sequencing, which targeted depths ranging from 1 in 1 million up to 1 in 200,000 T cells, with coverage averaging 10x for each clonotype. The immunoSEQ hsTCRB Kit was used to generate TCR beta libraries. On the authors' methods: Data were analyzed with ImmunoSEQ Data Assistant and ImmunoSEQ Analyzer, with V, D and J genes assigned per IMGT definitions. Clonality, which ranges from 0 to 1, was calculated by subtracting the normalized Shannon entropy of productive rearrangement frequencies from one. Only overrepresented clonotypes making up at least 0.05% of each patient's repertoire were included in the public clonotype analysis. Approximately 14 age-matched healthy donor repertoires from immuneACCESS were used as controls for clonality. The immuneACCESS repertoire file appears here via TCRdb, limited to in-frame rearrangements. These files lack a portion of the clones; in checked studies, under half of the deficit traces to unresolved V genes, and the cause of the others is not known. V and J calls and clone size are copied from that table; D and trimming were computed from the DNA. For this sample the table gives about 13,000 clones, of which roughly 70% were detected only once. The ten largest clones take up roughly 5.5% of the sample.

The data are from a study of cytotoxic CD8 clonotypes in ibrutinib-treated CLL (dated by TCRdb to the early 2020s). Regarding the complete study: The cohort was composed of some twelve relapsed/refractory and roughly 16 treatment-naive patients; IGHV unmutated status was identified in roughly 17 patients. Samples averaged approximately 260,000 productive templates and roughly 86,000 productive rearrangements. Cryopreserved peripheral blood mononuclear cells were obtained before treatment, at response, and at either sustained remission or disease progression. Longitudinal samples were available for about 30% of the roughly 86 trial participants. The response samples were drawn at a median of 12 months into treatment, with a range of about 6 to 40 months. Partial responses were observed in some 24 patients and complete responses in 2; after a median follow-up of roughly 62 months, remission was maintained in 15 or so patients and progression was observed in some twelve. Results the study describes overall, beyond this receptor: Clonality rose at ibrutinib response, remained stable during sustained remission, and dropped back toward baseline at progression. At baseline, clonality was higher than in age-matched healthy donors and showed a strong correlation with circulating CD8+ T-cell counts. Public clonotypes were rare and either contracted or stayed stable during treatment, and the rise in clonality at ibrutinib response reflected the expansion of private clonotypes. Sampling times were not matched between sustained-remission and progressing patients, and lymph node repertoires were not studied.

Roughly 1.8 micrograms of genomic DNA were extracted from cryopreserved PBMCs for TCR beta library preparation. High-throughput TCR beta sequencing was performed on longitudinal blood samples from CLL patients receiving ibrutinib monotherapy. The patients took part in an open-label, single-center phase 2 trial of ibrutinib monotherapy. The rearranged chain carries TRBV28 and TRBJ2-7, with no confident D gene call. The specimen comprised PBMCs, sampled before ibrutinib treatment. The receptor was derived from a human donor with chronic lymphocytic leukemia. The nucleotides are TGTGCCAGCAGTCAATACGCCATCCTTCCCTACGAGCAGTACTTC. Its translation is CASSQYAILPYEQYF.